The TCR beta chain under discussion was sequenced for a study of blood T cell repertoires in COVID-19. Background on the study: The origin of the acute and convalescent COVID-19 samples was the United States, Italy and Spain. T cells, B-cell-depleted T cells, or PBMCs supplied cDNA or gDNA.

Trimming pared 2 bases from V and 6 bases from J, leaving 8 bases between. The length of the CDR3 is 13 residues. The germline V gene has CDR1 MNHEY and CDR2 SVGEGT. In this sample, this clone turned up once. Authors' methods: Cell counts per sample came from amplifying reference gene primers. Libraries were prepared by immunoSEQ multiplex PCR; TCRdb keeps only in-frame clonotypes and omits some of them. V and J calls plus clone size are reproduced from that table; the DNA served to infer D and trimming. This sample has about 74,000 clones, with almost 85% found just once. The sample consisted of peripheral blood. The clonotype was recovered from a man aged 45-65 years with active COVID-19. The chain links TRBV6-2 or TRBV6-3 to TRBJ2-1, with D possibly being TRBD1 (6 bases). The CDR3 DNA follows: TGTGCCAGCAGTTACCCAGGGGTCAATGAGCAGTTCTTC. Translating it yields CASSYPGVNEQFF.